The 5 T cell receptor beta chains below all came from one sample that was sequenced in a study of cytomegalovirus exposure and HLA in healthy donors. This PCR relied on a set of 60 Vbeta primers and 13 Jbeta primers. The repertoire was sequenced with immunoSEQ multiplex PCR; TCRdb's copy has only in-frame clones and lacks some. The sample yields about 170,000 clones, 80% to 90% seen once. The sample comprised PBMCs. These receptors originate from a male donor in good health and CMV-seronegative.

The chain links TRBV19 to TRBJ2-7, with TRBD2 matching 10 bases. The CDR3 is made up of 15 amino acids. Trimming removed 7 bases from V and 3 bases from J; junction bases left unmatched: 9. The germline CDR1 and CDR2 sequences are LNHDA and SQIVND (reference sequence). Written as DNA, the CDR3 is TGTGCCAGTACCGCTACTAGCGGGAACATCTACGAGCAGTACTTC. Its protein product is CASTATSGNIYEQYF.

The table lists this clone with a few counts. The V gene is TRBV4-2, the J gene TRBJ1-1, with unresolved D. Germline V gene lookup returns CDR1 LGHNA and CDR2 YNFKEQ. This CDR3 has 12 amino acids. Trimming removed 0 bases at V and 11 bases at J, with 10 bases between. The CDR3 loop reads CASSQEGRWAFF. CDR3 coding DNA: TGTGCCAGCAGCCAAGAGGGGAGATGGGCTTTCTTT.

This clone showed up just a few times. This rearrangement joins TRBV18 to TRBJ1-5, with 8 bases identical to TRBD1. The CDR3 totals 16 residues. V trimming: 3 bases; J trimming: 4 bases; junction bases outside the gene matches: 8. Germline V gene sequence: CDR1 KGHSH, CDR2 LQKENI. CDR3: CASSPQAGGINQPQHF. The CDR3 DNA sequence: TGTGCCAGCTCACCTCAGGCAGGGGGCATAAATCAGCCCCAGCATTTT.

Only one count was recorded for this clone. At one boundary the junction diverges from the germline segment, which might be a read error. This chain connects TRBV7-9 to TRBJ1-1, with D perhaps TRBD1 (6 bases). Germline V gives CDR1 SEHNR, CDR2 FQNEAQ (reference sequence). The CDR3 extends over 14 amino acids. The CDR3 bases are TGTTCCAGCAGCTTGGGGGCAGGGAACACTGAAGCTTTCTTT. Protein product: CSSSLGAGNTEAFF. The full variable domain, in which reference TRBV7-9 and TRBJ1-1 provide the parts outside the CDR3, is DTGVSQNPRHKITKRGQNVTFRCDPISEHNRLYWYRQTLGQGPEFLTYFQNEAQLEKSRLLSDRFSAERPKGSFSTLEIQRTEQGDSAMYLCSSSLGAGNTEAFFGQGTRLTVV.

This chain uses TRBV4-2 with TRBJ2-5; the match to TRBD1 covers 9 bases. V was clipped by 5 bases and J by 5 bases; unmatched bases: 12. CDR3 length: 16 residues. Germline-derived CDR1 and CDR2 are LGHNA and YNFKEQ. This CDR3 reads CASSGAMGQGEETQYF. The CDR3 region has the DNA TGTGCCAGCAGCGGAGCGATGGGACAGGGCGAGGAGACCCAGTACTTC.